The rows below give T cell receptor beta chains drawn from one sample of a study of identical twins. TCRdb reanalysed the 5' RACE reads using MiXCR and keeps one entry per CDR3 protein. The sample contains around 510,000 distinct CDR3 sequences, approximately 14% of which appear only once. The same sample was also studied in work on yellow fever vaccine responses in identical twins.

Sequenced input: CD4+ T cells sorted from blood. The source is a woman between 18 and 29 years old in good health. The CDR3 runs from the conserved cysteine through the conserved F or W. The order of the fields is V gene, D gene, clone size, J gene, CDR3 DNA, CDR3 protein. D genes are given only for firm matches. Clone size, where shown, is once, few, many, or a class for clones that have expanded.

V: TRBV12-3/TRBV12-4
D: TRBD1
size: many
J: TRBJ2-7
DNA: TGTGCCAGCAAGACAGGGCCGAGGTCCTACGAGCAGTACTTC
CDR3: CASKTGPRSYEQYF

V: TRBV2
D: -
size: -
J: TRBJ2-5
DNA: TGTGCCAGCAGTGGGGAGTACCAAGAGACCCAGTACTTC
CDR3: CASSGEYQETQYF

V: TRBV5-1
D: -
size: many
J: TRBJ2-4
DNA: TGCGCCAGCAGCTTGATAGAGACGGGCAAAAACATTCAGTACTTC
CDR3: CASSLIETGKNIQYF

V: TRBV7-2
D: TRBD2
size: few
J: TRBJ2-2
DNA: TGTGCCAGCAGCTCCGGGACTAGCGGGAGTGGGGAGCTGTTTTTT
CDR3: CASSSGTSGSGELFF

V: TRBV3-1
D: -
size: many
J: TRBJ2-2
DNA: TGTGCCAGCAGCCAAGATTCCCCACGGAACGGGGAGCTGTTTTTT
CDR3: CASSQDSPRNGELFF

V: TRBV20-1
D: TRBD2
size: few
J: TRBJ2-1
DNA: TGCAGTGCTAGGGGCGCTAGCGGGAGAGACTACAATGAGCAGTTCTTC
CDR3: CSARGASGRDYNEQFF

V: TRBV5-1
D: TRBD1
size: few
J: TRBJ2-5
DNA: TGCGCCAGCAGCTTGGTGGGACAGCAACAAGAGACCCAGTACTTC
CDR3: CASSLVGQQQETQYF

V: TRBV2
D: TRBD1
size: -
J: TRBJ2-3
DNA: TGTGCCAGCAGAGAAGGACAGGGGACGCGGGATACGCAGTATTTT
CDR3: CASREGQGTRDTQYF

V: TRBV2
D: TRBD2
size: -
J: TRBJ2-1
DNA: TGTGCCAGCAGTGCCGTTAGGCTAGCGGTGTACAATGAGCAGTTCTTC
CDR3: CASSAVRLAVYNEQFF

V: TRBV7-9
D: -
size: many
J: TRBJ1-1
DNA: TGTGCCAGCAGCTTAATGGGGACTGAAGCTTTCTTT
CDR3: CASSLMGTEAFF

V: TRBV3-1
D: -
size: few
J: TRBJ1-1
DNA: TGTGCCAGCAGCCAAGACGTTGAAGCTTTCTTT
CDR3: CASSQDVEAFF

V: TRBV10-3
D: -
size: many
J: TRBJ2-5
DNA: TGTGCCATCAGTGAGTCGAGTGGCGGGATCCAGGAGACCCAGTACTTC
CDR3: CAISESSGGIQETQYF

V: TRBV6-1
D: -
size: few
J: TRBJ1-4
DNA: TGTGCCAGCCGTCGCCAGGGCGGGGTGGACGAAAAACTGTTTTTT
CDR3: CASRRQGGVDEKLFF

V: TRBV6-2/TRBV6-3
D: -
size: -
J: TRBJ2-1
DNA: TGTGCCAGCAATGAGAACTACAATGAGCAGTTCTTC
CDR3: CASNENYNEQFF

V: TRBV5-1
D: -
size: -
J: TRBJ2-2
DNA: TGCGCCAGCCGAAACCCTCCAGGGGCCGGCGGGGAGCTGTTTTTT
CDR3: CASRNPPGAGGELFF

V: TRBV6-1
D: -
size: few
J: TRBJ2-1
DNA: TGTGCCAGCAGTGCCCGGACAGTAAAGGGGGATGAGCAGTTCTTC
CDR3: CASSARTVKGDEQFF

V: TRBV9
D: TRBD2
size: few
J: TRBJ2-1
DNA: TGTGCCAGCAGCGTAGAGGGGCGCCGACTAGCGGGAGTCAATGAGCAGTTCTTC
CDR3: CASSVEGRRLAGVNEQFF

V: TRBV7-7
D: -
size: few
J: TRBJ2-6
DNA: TGTGCTAGCAGCTTAGGGATGGGGGGGGCCAACGTCCTGACTTTC
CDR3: CASSLGMGGANVLTF

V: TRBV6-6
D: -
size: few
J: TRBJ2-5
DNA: TGTGCCAGCACCAGGGAGGAAGAGACCCAGTACTTC
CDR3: CASTREEETQYF

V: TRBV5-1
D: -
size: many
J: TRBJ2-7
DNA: TGCGCCAGCAGCTTGGGTCCGGGTCCCTACGAGCAGTACTTC
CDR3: CASSLGPGPYEQYF

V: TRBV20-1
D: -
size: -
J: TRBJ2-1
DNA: TGCAGTGCTAGAACCCTGGGGGGCGGGAGCTCCTACAATGAGCAGTTCTTC
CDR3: CSARTLGGGSSYNEQFF

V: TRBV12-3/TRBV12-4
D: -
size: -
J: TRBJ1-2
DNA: TGTGCCAGCAGTTTAAGGGCCCGAGGGATCTATGGCTTCACCTTC
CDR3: CASSLRARGIYGFTF

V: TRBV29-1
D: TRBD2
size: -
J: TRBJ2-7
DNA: TGCAGCGTTCGACTAGCGGGGTTCACCTACGAGCAGTACTTC
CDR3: CSVRLAGFTYEQYF

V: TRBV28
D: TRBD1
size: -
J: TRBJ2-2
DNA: TGTGCCAGCAGTTCGACAGGGGAAACCGGGGAGCTGTTTTTT
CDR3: CASSSTGETGELFF

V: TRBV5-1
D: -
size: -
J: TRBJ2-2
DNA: TGCGCCAGCACCCTGGGGTCCGGGGTGAACACCGGGGAGCTGTTTTTT
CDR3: CASTLGSGVNTGELFF